This T cell receptor (beta chain) stems from a study of a mutant IDH1 vaccine in newly diagnosed glioma. Study-wide context: At weeks 1, 3, 5, 7, 11, 15, 19 and 23, patients received a vaccination, eight in all. Vaccination started 4-6 weeks after radiotherapy alone, or with temozolomide cycles. Points from the study as a whole: Top peripheral T cell clonotype shifts appeared unrelated to pseudoprogression.

Clones were read by immunoSEQ multiplex PCR, and TCRdb kept only the in-frame ones, dropping some. The table has fewer than 75,000 clones, roughly 83% seen once. With regard to this clone: Antigen unknown.

The V and J ends lost 5 bases and 6 bases, in that order; junction bases with no gene match: 9. The CDR3 loop spans 14 amino acids. Germline CDR1 is LNHDA and CDR2 is SQIVND (reference sequence). Time point defined: week 11, during vaccination. Each dose delivered 300 ug of mutant IDH1 20-mer peptide subcutaneously with imiquimod. The donors had new WHO grade 3 or 4 astrocytomas; these were IDH1-mutant and ATRX-lost. The source of this sequence is a woman in her forties or fifties with glioma. The chain uses TRBV19 and TRBJ1-2; 7 bases are shared with TRBD1. The source was PBMCs, collected from a glioma patient whose treatment included an IDH1 peptide vaccine. CDR3 in DNA: TGTGCCAGTAGTGAGGACGACAGGGTCAATGGCTACACCTTC. The encoded protein is CASSEDDRVNGYTF.